This TCR beta chain came from a study of T cells after yellow fever vaccination. General study findings and limits: Post-booster reappearance was seen for most primary-vaccination clones (around 96% CD4, roughly 88% CD8). By day 5 rather than day 15, the secondary response had peaked, though it was weaker.

Germline CDR1 and CDR2: SGHTA and FQGNSA. With 5 bases clipped from V and 3 bases from J, the junction kept 10 bases outside the gene matches. The length of the CDR3 is 15 residues. Template switching with 5'RACE generated the TCR cDNA and added a universal primer site and UMIs. TCRdb ran MiXCR on the 5' RACE reads and lists one entry per CDR3 protein. The sample carries about 360,000 distinct CDR3 sequences, roughly 6.1% recorded once. This clonotype was observed many times. Its antigen remains unknown. This specimen was PBMCs, taken 5 days after the yellow fever booster vaccination. The rearrangement links TRBV7-2 to TRBJ2-7; 7 bases are a match to TRBD2. The source is a man aged 25 to 45 who received the YFV17D yellow fever vaccine. The CDR3 is CASSVGTTTYYEQYF. Here the CDR3 DNA reads TGTGCCAGCAGCGTAGGGACTACCACTTACTACGAGCAGTACTTC.